The 20 T cell receptor beta chains reported below all come from one sample, sequenced in a study of T cell responses to AZD1222 COVID-19 vaccine. The data were produced by immunoSEQ multiplex PCR, yet TCRdb's version contains in-frame clones alone and is incomplete. This table holds approximately 110,000 clones, over 75% found once. The source material was peripheral blood, sampled on day 0 of AZD1222 vaccination. The origin of the receptors is an adult in good health.

This chain links TRBV5-1 with TRBJ2-5; 8 bases line up with TRBD2. Germline CDR1 and CDR2: SGHRS and YFSETQ. The length of the CDR3 is 18 residues. After removal of 1 base from V and 5 bases from J, the junction contained 16 bases not matched to a gene. For the CDR3, the DNA is TGCGCCAGCAGCTTGCGGGGGACTCGCGGGGGGCCCGACGAGACCCAGTACTTC. The encoded protein is CASSLRGTRGGPDETQYF.

The chain employs TRBV28 and TRBJ1-5; D is perhaps TRBD1 (5 bases). Germline V CDR1 and CDR2: MDHEN, SYDVKM. This CDR3 is 12 amino acids long. The germline V and J ends were trimmed by 8 bases and 4 bases, with 9 bases remaining between them. CDR3 nucleotide sequence: TGTGCCAGCCGGGGACCGAATCAGCCCCAGCATTTT. Translated, it gives CASRGPNQPQHF.

The chain employs TRBV11-3 and TRBJ1-2; D not resolved. CDR3 length: 14 residues. Trimming left V 5 bases short and J 6 bases short, with 16 bases between. Germline CDR1 is SGHNT and CDR2 is YENEEA. CDR3 region: CASSRTVNLDGYTF. The CDR3 nucleotides read TGTGCCAGCAGCAGAACAGTAAATCTAGATGGCTACACCTTC.

The V and J genes are TRBV6-2 or TRBV6-3 and TRBJ2-5; D is perhaps TRBD2 (6 bases). The CDR3 sequence is 15 residues long. V gave up 4 bases and J gave up 5 bases, with 17 bases separating them. Germline V gives CDR1 MNHEY, CDR2 SVGEGT. The CDR3, as DNA: TGTGCCAGCAGTTCGGGACTTAAGCGAGGGGAGACCCAGTACTTC. Translated: CASSSGLKRGETQYF.

This rearrangement joins TRBV4-1 to TRBJ1-1; D not certain. The germline V gene encodes CDR1 MGHRA and CDR2 YSYEKL. Deletions cut 6 bases from V and 1 base from J, with 12 bases between. There are 14 residues in the CDR3. The CDR3 is CASRAAVRNTEAFF. CDR3 coding DNA: TGCGCCAGCAGGGCCGCAGTCCGGAACACTGAAGCTTTCTTT.

J is TRBJ2-7 and V is TRBV5-6; D is uncertain. Per germline, CDR1 SGHDT and CDR2 YYEEEE. Between the trimmed V and J ends, which lost 4 bases and 6 bases, there was a span of 14 bases. This CDR3 is 13 amino acids long. The CDR3 nucleotides read TGTGCCAGCAGCACCCCTAGAGAGGCCGAGCAGTACTTC. Translating it yields CASSTPREAEQYF.

The chain links TRBV6-2 or TRBV6-3 to TRBJ2-1; TRBD2 matches at 8 bases. The CDR3 consists of 15 residues. The germline CDR1 and CDR2 sequences are MNHEY and SVGEGT. Trimming at V came to 0 bases and at J to 8 bases, leaving 6 bases not matched to a gene. CDR3 sequence: CASSYSLGLVHEQFF. The CDR3 nucleotides read TGTGCCAGCAGTTACTCTTTGGGACTAGTACATGAGCAGTTCTTC.

The chain couples TRBV6-5 to TRBJ2-7; TRBD1 might be the D (6 bases). Germline V lookup: CDR1 MNHEY, CDR2 SVGAGI. V lost 7 bases and J lost 3, with 19 bases in between. This CDR3 has 15 residues. The CDR3 sequence: CASIKGGRLLYEQYF. The CDR3 nucleotides read TGTGCCAGCATAAAAGGGGGTAGGCTTCTCTACGAGCAGTACTTC.

The genes are TRBV5-8 and TRBJ1-1, with D uncertain. CDR1 and CDR2 from the germline V gene are SGHTS and YDEGEE. This CDR3 has 14 amino acids. Between the trimmed V and J ends, which lost 4 bases and 0 bases, there was a span of 10 bases. The DNA for the CDR3 is TGTGCCAGCAGCGCCTCGGTTGTGAACACTGAAGCTTTCTTT. Its protein is CASSASVVNTEAFF. Variable domain in full (rest from reference TRBV5-8 and TRBJ1-1): EAGVTQSPTHLIKTRGQQATLRCSPISGHTSVYWYQQALGLGLQFLLWYDEGEERNRGNFPPRFSGRQFPNYSSELNVNALELEDSALYLCASSASVVNTEAFFGQGTRLTVV.

The rearrangement joins TRBV7-2 to TRBJ2-1; 12 positions agree with TRBD2. The V gene's germline CDR1 is SGHTA and CDR2 FQGNSA. The CDR3 is 15 residues long. The J segment lost 4 bases and the V segment lost 5 bases, leaving 3 bases of the junction unmatched. For the CDR3, the DNA is TGTGCCAGCAGCCGGACTAGCGGGGAATACAATGAGCAGTTCTTC. It codes for CASSRTSGEYNEQFF.

The chain couples TRBV11-2 to TRBJ2-5; D gene ambiguous. The CDR3 spans 13 residues. V was pared by 2 bases and J by 8 bases, with 12 bases between. Germline V lookup: CDR1 SGHAT, CDR2 FQNNGV. The CDR3 loop reads CASSLTSLGTQYF. In DNA form, the CDR3 reads TGTGCCAGCAGCTTAACGTCTTTGGGAACCCAGTACTTC.

In its sample, this clone was seen a few times. This rearrangement joins TRBV10-2 to TRBJ1-3; unclear D gene. Germline-derived CDR1 and CDR2 are WSHSY and SAAADI. V was trimmed by 7 bases and J by 0 bases, leaving 13 bases between them. CDR3 length: 15 amino acids. In DNA, the CDR3 is TGCGCCAGCACCCCCGACGCCCGCTCTGGAAACACCATATATTTT. Translating gives CASTPDARSGNTIYF.

The rearrangement links TRBV5-6 to TRBJ2-3, with D possibly matching TRBD2 (7 bases). The CDR3 is 16 amino acids. The ends were cut back, 4 bases at V and 2 bases at J, with 17 bases in the middle. CDR1 is SGHDT and CDR2 is YYEEEE in the germline V gene. In nucleotides, the CDR3 is TGTGCCAGCAGCATCACTAGCGAGGGGGACACAGATACGCAGTATTTT. This translates into CASSITSEGDTDTQYF.

The J gene is TRBJ1-2, the V gene TRBV13; no clear D. Trimming took 4 bases from V and 8 from J, leaving 17 bases between them. In germline, CDR1 is PRHDT, CDR2 FYEKMQ (reference sequence). The CDR3 loop spans 14 amino acids. The CDR3 reads CASSYSLTESGYTF. Written as DNA, the CDR3 is TGTGCCAGCAGCTACTCCCTAACAGAGAGCGGCTACACCTTC.

This clone appeared a single time. The chain employs TRBV15 and TRBJ1-4; 8 positions match TRBD1. Germline-derived CDR1 and CDR2 are LNHNV and YYDKDF (reference sequence). With 4 bases clipped from V and 7 bases from J, the junction kept 14 bases outside the gene matches. There are 17 residues in the CDR3. The CDR3, as DNA: TGTGCCACCAGCACGAGAGAACAGGGGGTAAAAGGTGAAAAACTGTTTTTT. Translated, it gives CATSTREQGVKGEKLFF.

The chain employs TRBV6-5 and TRBJ1-5; TRBD1 aligns across 10 bases. Looked up from germline, CDR1 is MNHEY and CDR2 is SVGAGI. This CDR3 contains 14 residues. V was clipped by 6 bases and J by 7 bases; unmatched bases: 6. CDR3 bases: TGTGCCAGCAGCCGGGACAGGGGATACCAGCCCCAGCATTTT. Its translation is CASSRDRGYQPQHF.

The CDR3 nucleotides read TGTGCCAGCAGTTTAGGGGCAGATACGCAGTATTTT. This encodes CASSLGADTQYF. This rearrangement joins TRBV28 to TRBJ2-3; the D is unclear. CDR3 size: 12 residues. From germline, CDR1 is MDHEN and CDR2 SYDVKM. V lost 2 bases to trimming and J lost 4 bases, with 4 bases between them.

This chain uses TRBV9 with TRBJ2-2; possibly TRBD1 for D (5 bases). The CDR3 covers 17 residues. CDR1 and CDR2 (germline): SGDLS, YYNGEE. V was pared by 6 bases and J by 4 bases, with 22 bases between. The DNA of the CDR3 is TGTGCCAGCACCAAGGTTGTCAGGGCCTACAGCACCGGGGAGCTGTTTTTT. Translated, it gives CASTKVVRAYSTGELFF.

The CDR3 reads CASSSPRLLGEGYNEQFF. In DNA form, the CDR3 reads TGTGCCAGCAGCTCCCCCCGGCTATTGGGGGAGGGTTACAATGAGCAGTTCTTC. The V and J genes are TRBV7-2 and TRBJ2-1; 7 nucleotides align to TRBD2. V lost 4 bases, J lost 4 bases, and 16 bases stayed unmatched. CDR1 SGHTA and CDR2 FQGNSA come from the germline V gene. The CDR3 runs to 18 residues.

The chain recombines TRBV29-1 with TRBJ1-1, with D uncertain. The CDR3 is 11 amino acids. V gave up 7 bases and J gave up 2 bases, with 8 bases separating them. Germline CDR1 SQVTM, CDR2 ANQGSEA. For the CDR3, the DNA is TGCAGCGCCGTTCACAACACTGAAGCTTTCTTT. Translation gives CSAVHNTEAFF.